The present TCR beta chain was sequenced within a study of T-cell reconstitution after alpha-beta-depleted transplantation in children. This clonotype was seen only once. Its target is not known. This CDR3 has 15 amino acids. V was pared by 0 bases and J by 2 bases, with 7 bases of the junction left unmatched. The germline CDR1 and CDR2 sequences are DFQATT and SNEGSKA (reference sequence). Study outcomes and limitations: Most T-cell counts and diversity one year after the transplant came from T cells that were newly produced. Some patients owed their high day-60 TCRbeta diversity to surviving recipient T cells and thymic progenitors. The study reportedly traced alpha-beta T cells about two months after transplant to several hundred expanded graft clones.

The library targeted TCRbeta and was prepared with unique molecular identifiers. TCRdb reanalysed the PCR reads using MiXCR and keeps one entry per CDR3 protein. The sample holds about 980,000 distinct CDR3 sequences, about 29% seen once. Sequencing was performed on PBMCs, mostly from graft donor cells, taken 360 days after TCRalphabeta/CD19-depleted stem cell transplant. The rearrangement links TRBV20-1 to TRBJ2-7; 7 nucleotides agree with TRBD1. This receptor was taken from a boy younger than two who had a stem cell transplant for SCID, so the T cells may come from the graft donor. The CDR3 DNA is TGCAGTGCTAGAGATATAGGACAGGAAACCTACGAGCAGTACTTC. Translating it yields CSARDIGQETYEQYF.